A selection of T cell receptor beta chains follows, all from one sample in a study of blood T cell repertoires in COVID-19. Repertoires were generated with immunoSEQ multiplex PCR, while TCRdb's copy carries only in-frame clones and drops some. The data contain 200,000 to 300,000 clones, 86% of them seen just once; the ten biggest clones take up roughly 3.5%. Sequenced input: PBMCs or T cells enriched from blood (not recorded which). The source is a woman between 35 and 50 years old with acute COVID-19. The CDR3 runs from the conserved cysteine through the conserved F or W. D genes are given only for firm matches. Clone size is stated in some rows and not others, as once, few, many or a class when expanded.

D	J	V	size	CDR3	DNA
TRBD1	TRBJ1-6	TRBV19	few	CASSPGQSNSPLHF	TGTGCCAGTAGCCCGGGACAGAGTAATTCACCCCTCCACTTT
-	TRBJ2-7	TRBV3-1/TRBV3-2	-	CASSPTGSKSYEQYF	TGTGCCAGCAGCCCCACAGGGTCTAAGTCCTACGAGCAGTACTTC
-	TRBJ2-2	TRBV10-2	-	CASRGGQNTGELFF	TGCGCCAGCAGGGGCGGACAGAACACCGGGGAGCTGTTTTTT
-	TRBJ1-5	TRBV6-5	-	CASSYSSSNQPQHF	TGTGCCAGCAGTTACTCCAGTAGCAATCAGCCCCAGCATTTT
-	TRBJ2-5	TRBV30	-	CAWSVRVGETQYF	TGTGCCTGGAGTGTACGGGTAGGCGAGACCCAGTACTTC
TRBD2	TRBJ2-1	TRBV7-7	few	CASSKGLDNEQFF	TGTGCTAGCAGCAAGGGACTAGACAATGAGCAGTTCTTC
-	TRBJ1-3	TRBV9	-	CASSVAGGNGNTIYF	TGTGCCAGCAGCGTAGCTGGCGGAAATGGAAACACCATATATTTT
TRBD1	TRBJ2-2	TRBV27	-	CASSLSGQGSTGELFF	TGTGCCAGCAGTTTATCAGGACAGGGTTCCACCGGGGAGCTGTTTTTT
-	TRBJ2-1	TRBV3-1/TRBV3-2	-	CASSQEPGQGEQFF	TGTGCCAGCAGCCAAGAACCAGGGCAGGGTGAGCAGTTCTTC
-	TRBJ2-7	TRBV11-2	once	CASSLEGDEQYF	TGTGCCAGCAGCTTAGAAGGGGACGAGCAGTACTTC
-	TRBJ2-3	TRBV6-5	-	CARVGPRTDTQYF	TGTGCCAGAGTGGGGCCCCGCACAGATACGCAGTATTTT
-	TRBJ2-3	TRBV5-4	once	CASSPDWVSTDTQYF	TGTGCCAGCAGCCCTGACTGGGTCAGCACAGATACGCAGTATTTT
-	TRBJ1-2	TRBV11-3	-	CASSAEGTGSYGYTF	TGTGCCAGCAGCGCAGAAGGTACAGGGTCCTATGGCTACACCTTC
-	TRBJ2-5	TRBV5-4	-	CASSLGGDWQETQYF	TGTGCCAGCAGCTTGGGAGGTGACTGGCAAGAGACCCAGTACTTC
TRBD2	TRBJ2-1	TRBV10-3	-	CAISETRTSGSSYNEQFF	TGTGCCATCAGTGAGACCCGGACTAGCGGGAGCTCCTACAATGAGCAGTTCTTC
TRBD1	TRBJ1-1	TRBV25-1	few	CASLKGTGETEAFF	TGTGCCAGCCTGAAGGGCACAGGGGAAACTGAAGCTTTCTTT
-	TRBJ2-7	TRBV5-6	-	CASSSTDSSYEQYF	TGTGCCAGCAGCTCGACAGATAGCTCCTACGAGCAGTACTTC
-	TRBJ1-2	TRBV5-1	-	CASSLSGAAAGYTF	TGCGCCAGCAGCTTGTCGGGAGCCGCAGCAGGCTACACCTTC
TRBD1	TRBJ2-3	TRBV7-2	-	CASSFRTGTTDTQYF	TGTGCCAGCAGCTTTCGGACAGGTACCACAGATACGCAGTATTTT
-	TRBJ1-2	TRBV5-1	-	CASSLGQTSNYGYTF	TGCGCCAGCAGCTTGGGACAGACATCTAACTATGGCTACACCTTC
TRBD1	TRBJ1-4	TRBV7-9	-	CASSLDRGTNEKLFF	TGTGCCAGCAGCTTAGACAGGGGAACTAATGAAAAACTGTTTTTT
TRBD1	TRBJ2-7	TRBV19	-	CASSTGGAGYEQYF	TGTGCCAGTAGTACAGGGGGCGCAGGCTACGAGCAGTACTTC
-	TRBJ2-2	TRBV18	-	CASSPRTGELFF	TGTGCCAGCTCCCCCCGCACCGGGGAGCTGTTTTTT
TRBD1	TRBJ1-2	TRBV5-1	few	CASSNRQGGYGYTF	TGCGCCAGCAGCAACCGACAGGGTGGCTATGGCTACACCTTC
-	TRBJ2-1	TRBV2	-	CASSDGRVNEQFF	TGTGCCAGCAGTGACGGCAGGGTTAATGAGCAGTTCTTC
TRBD1	TRBJ2-7	TRBV6-5	-	CASSYQDRGYEQYF	TGTGCCAGCAGTTACCAGGACAGGGGGTACGAGCAGTACTTC
-	TRBJ2-7	TRBV14	-	CASSLYGIRYF	TGTGCCAGCAGCCTTTACGGGATCCGGTACTTC
TRBD1	TRBJ1-2	TRBV7-9	-	CASSVPRGPYGYTF	TGTGCCAGCAGCGTACCCAGGGGGCCCTATGGCTACACCTTC
TRBD1	TRBJ1-1	TRBV19	-	CASGRTGAMTEAFF	TGTGCCAGTGGGAGGACAGGGGCTATGACTGAAGCTTTCTTT
-	TRBJ2-5	TRBV29-1	once	CSVDTQGWETQYF	TGCAGCGTTGATACCCAGGGTTGGGAGACCCAGTACTTC
TRBD1	TRBJ1-2	TRBV27	-	CASSSRTGHPFGYTF	TGTGCCAGCAGTTCTCGGACAGGCCACCCTTTTGGCTACACCTTC
TRBD1	TRBJ1-2	TRBV5-1	-	CASKQGIDYGYTF	TGCGCCAGCAAACAGGGGATCGACTATGGCTACACCTTC
-	TRBJ2-5	TRBV5-1	-	CASKGQVGGQETQYF	TGCGCCAGCAAGGGGCAGGTTGGCGGCCAAGAGACCCAGTACTTC